This record concerns one TCR beta chain sequence. This clone was seen once. There is no known antigen for this receptor. Per-base qualities were not stored, and no clone one base away is much larger. CDR3 length: 14 amino acids, cysteine to phenylalanine. Only the CDR3 part of the read is kept: 42 bases, read in frame from the first base. The germline V gene sets CDR1 to SGHDT and CDR2 to YYEEEE. The V and J ends are trimmed by 2 bases and 0 bases, leaving 6 bases between them. This record comes from a study of cytomegalovirus exposure and HLA in healthy donors (dated by TCRdb to 2016 to 2017). About the full investigation: The 666 repertoires of the first cohort and the 110 or so validation repertoires were produced on the same platform, according to a later analysis. The study aimed to test whether cataloging public T cell receptors could reveal signatures of past pathogen exposure. Along with the approximately 620-subject first cohort, a separate validation cohort of over 90 different subjects was used. High-throughput TCR immunosequencing, statistical association of individual TCRs with disease status, and machine learning were combined to predict cytomegalovirus infection status. The study at large found these results: The authors suggested that the approach could potentially be generalized to other disease states and immunological phenotypes. The classifier was reported to diagnose cytomegalovirus status with high specificity and sensitivity in both the original cohort and the validation cohort. Across donors, most TCR sequences were observed very rarely, whereas some public TCRs were present in many individuals. In vitro tests confirmed that a few of the cytomegalovirus-associated TCR beta chains recognize cytomegalovirus antigens. A later analysis lacked HLA typing for the validation cohort, so it scored co-occurrence in that cohort across all 120 or so repertoires. Of the cluster scores, 94% were above 0 in a later analysis, which found that TCRs clustered in the first cohort also tended to co-occur in the 120 validation repertoires. The study gave a list of about 170 TCR beta chains associated with cytomegalovirus.

The donors belonged to the validation cohort of approximately 130 subjects, which was separate from the approximately 700-subject first cohort. The library was built by means of the immunoSEQ multiplex PCR assay. As for how the authors treated the data: A statistical classification framework was built for diagnosing cytomegalovirus status from the catalog of TCR beta chain sequences. TCRdb retrieved this table from immuneACCESS and kept in-frame rearrangements only. Not all clones are present; in checked studies, unresolved V genes account for under half, and no reason is known for the remainder. For V, J and clone size, that table is used; D and trimming come from the DNA. This sample holds some 290,000 clones; nearly 90% were observed only once. The top ten hold 0.9% to 1% of the sample.

Material: PBMCs. The sequence came from a man between 25 and 39 years old in good health and CMV-seronegative. The V gene is TRBV5-6 and the J gene is TRBJ1-3; the D segment cannot be called with confidence. CDR3 protein: CASSFPGSGNTIYF. In nucleotide form, the sequence is TGTGCCAGCAGCTTCCCGGGCTCTGGAAACACCATATATTTT.